This T cell receptor (beta chain) was obtained from a study of blood T cell repertoires in COVID-19. The CDR3 contains 15 residues. The V gene end was trimmed by 2 bases and the J gene end by 6 bases; junction bases not matched to a gene: 5. Germline CDR1 SGHNT, CDR2 YYREEE (reference sequence). Clones were sequenced by immunoSEQ multiplex PCR, and TCRdb holds only the in-frame ones, with some missing. The sample holds tens of thousands of clones, around 83% seen once. The genes are TRBV5-4 and TRBJ1-4; 9 bases align to TRBD1. The sequence was obtained from a man at least 80 years old with acute or convalescent COVID-19. The sequencing input was peripheral blood. In DNA form, the CDR3 reads TGTGCCAGCAGCTTCCGACAGGGGGAGGATGAAAAACTGTTTTTT. It is translated as CASSFRQGEDEKLFF. The full variable domain, with the rest looked up from reference TRBV5-4 and TRBJ1-4, is ETGVTQSPTHLIKTRGQQVTLRCSSQSGHNTVSWYQQALGQGPQFIFQYYREEENGRGNFPPRFSGLQFPNYSSELNVNALELDDSALYLCASSFRQGEDEKLFFGSGTQLSVL.